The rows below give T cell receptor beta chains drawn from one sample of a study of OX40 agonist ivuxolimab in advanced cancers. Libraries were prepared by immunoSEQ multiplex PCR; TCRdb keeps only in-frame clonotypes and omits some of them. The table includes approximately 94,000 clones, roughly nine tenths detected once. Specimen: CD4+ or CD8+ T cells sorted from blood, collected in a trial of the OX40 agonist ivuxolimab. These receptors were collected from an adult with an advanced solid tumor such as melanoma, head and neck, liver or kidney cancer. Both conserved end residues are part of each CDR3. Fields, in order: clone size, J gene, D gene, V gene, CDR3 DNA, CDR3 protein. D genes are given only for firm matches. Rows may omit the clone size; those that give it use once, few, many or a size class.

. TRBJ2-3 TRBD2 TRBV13 TGTGCCAGCAGCTCCTACAGACTAGCGGGAGTGCAGGATACGCAGTATTTT CASSSYRLAGVQDTQYF
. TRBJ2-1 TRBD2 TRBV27 TGTGCCAGCAGTTTAGCGAGCGGGGTACTGGGGCAGTTCTTC CASSLASGVLGQFF
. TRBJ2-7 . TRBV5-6 TGTGCCAGCAGCCACTCCTACGAGCAGTACTTC CASSHSYEQYF
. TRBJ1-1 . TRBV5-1 TGCGCCAGCAGCCCATGGGGCCCGGAGAACACTGAAGCTTTCTTT CASSPWGPENTEAFF
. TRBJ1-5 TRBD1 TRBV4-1 TGCGCCAGCAGCCAAGTTAAGGCAGGGGGCGGGTTGGCTCAGCCCCAGCATTTT CASSQVKAGGGLAQPQHF
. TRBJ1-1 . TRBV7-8 TGTGCCAGCAGCTTTGGGCAGTTCATGAACACTGAAGCTTTCTTT CASSFGQFMNTEAFF
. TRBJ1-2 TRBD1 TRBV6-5 TGTGCCAGCAGTTACGACAGGGTGGAGGGCTACACCTTC CASSYDRVEGYTF
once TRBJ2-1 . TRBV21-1 TGTGCCAGCAGCAAAAACAGGGGACCATACAATGAGCAGTTCTTC CASSKNRGPYNEQFF
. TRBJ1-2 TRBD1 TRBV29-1 TGCAGCGTTGAAGATCCCGGGTCGAGGGGGCGCTTCTATGGCTACACCTTC CSVEDPGSRGRFYGYTF
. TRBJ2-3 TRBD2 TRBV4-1 TGCGCCAGCAGCGAGGGGCCTAGCGGGGGGGATACGCAGTATTTT CASSEGPSGGDTQYF
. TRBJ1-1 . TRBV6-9 TGTGCCAGCAGTTACTTGGACGGGAACACTGAAGCTTTCTTT CASSYLDGNTEAFF
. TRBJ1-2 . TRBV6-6 TGTGCCAGCAGGGGACCCAAGTTCTATGGCTACACCTTC CASRGPKFYGYTF
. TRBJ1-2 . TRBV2 TGTGCCAGCAGTGAGGGCTCGAACCAATTC CASSEGSNQF
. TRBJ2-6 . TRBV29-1 TGCAGCGTTTTGGGGGTATCTCCCGGGGCCAACGTCCTGACTTTC CSVLGVSPGANVLTF
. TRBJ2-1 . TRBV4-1 TGCGCCAGCAGCCAAAAAGGGGGAGGGCCAAGTGAGCAGTTCTTC CASSQKGGGPSEQFF
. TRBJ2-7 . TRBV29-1 TGCAGCGTTGAGTCGTATCTTCCCCCCTACGAGCAGTACTTC CSVESYLPPYEQYF
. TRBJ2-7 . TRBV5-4 TGTGCCAGCAGCTGGCAGGTTTCCTACGAGCAGTACTTC CASSWQVSYEQYF
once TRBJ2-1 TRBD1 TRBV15 TGTGCCACCAGCAGAACGACAGGGGCCACGCTTTATTATTCCTACAATGAGCAGTTCTTC CATSRTTGATLYYSYNEQFF
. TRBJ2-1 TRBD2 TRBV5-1 TGCGCCAGCAGCTCTGCGGCACTAGCGGGTAGTGGGTACAATGAGCAGTTCTTC CASSSAALAGSGYNEQFF
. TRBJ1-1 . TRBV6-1 TGCGCCAGCCTGGCCACTGAAGCTTTCTTT CASLATEAFF
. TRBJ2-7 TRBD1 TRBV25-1 TGTGCCAGCAGCGGGGACAGGGGCGAGCAGTACTTC CASSGDRGEQYF
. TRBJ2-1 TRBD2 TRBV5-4 TGTGCCAGCAGCTTGGGTCCCGGGACTAGCGGGAGGGAGCAGTTCTTC CASSLGPGTSGREQFF
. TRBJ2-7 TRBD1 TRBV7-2 TGTGCCAGCAGCTTACTGGGATTAACAGGGGCCCTAGTCCACGAGCAGTACTTC CASSLLGLTGALVHEQYF
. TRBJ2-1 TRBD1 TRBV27 TGTGCCAGCAGAAGAACGGGGGACAGGGTGTTTAGGAATGAGCAGTTCTTC CASRRTGDRVFRNEQFF
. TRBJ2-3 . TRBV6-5 TGTGCCAGCAGTAGAGGGGCTAGCACAGATACGCAGTATTTT CASSRGASTDTQYF
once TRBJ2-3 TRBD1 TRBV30 TGTGCCTGGAGTCTCACAGGGGCTGCAGATACGCAGTATTTT CAWSLTGAADTQYF
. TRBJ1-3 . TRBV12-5 TGTGCTAGTGGTCCTCTGGGCTCTGGAAACACCATATATTTT CASGPLGSGNTIYF
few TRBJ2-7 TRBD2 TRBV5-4 TGTGCCAGCAGCACGGGACTAGCGGCCTACGAGCAGTACTTC CASSTGLAAYEQYF
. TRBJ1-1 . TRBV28 TGTGCCAGCAGTTCGACGGGGGATATGAACACTGAAGCTTTCTTT CASSSTGDMNTEAFF